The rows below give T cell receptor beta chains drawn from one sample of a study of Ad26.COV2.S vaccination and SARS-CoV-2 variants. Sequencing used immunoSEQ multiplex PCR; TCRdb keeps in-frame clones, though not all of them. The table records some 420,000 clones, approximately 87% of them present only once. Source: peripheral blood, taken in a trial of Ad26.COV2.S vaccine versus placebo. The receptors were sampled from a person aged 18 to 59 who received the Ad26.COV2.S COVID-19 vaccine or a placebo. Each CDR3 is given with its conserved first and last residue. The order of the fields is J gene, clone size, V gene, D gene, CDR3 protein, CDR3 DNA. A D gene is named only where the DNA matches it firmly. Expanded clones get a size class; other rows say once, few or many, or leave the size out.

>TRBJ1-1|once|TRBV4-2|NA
CASSQESMHTEAFF
TGTGCCAGCAGCCAAGAGAGCATGCACACTGAAGCTTTCTTT
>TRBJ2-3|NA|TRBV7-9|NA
CASSLRRDTQYF
TGTGCCAGCAGCTTACGTCGAGATACGCAGTATTTT
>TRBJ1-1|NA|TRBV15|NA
CATSRDKSLRDRNEAFF
TGTGCCACCAGCAGAGATAAGTCTTTGAGGGATCGTAATGAAGCTTTCTTT
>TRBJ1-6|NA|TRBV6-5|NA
CASSYSQGNSPLHF
TGTGCCAGCAGTTACTCCCAGGGGAATTCACCCCTCCACTTT
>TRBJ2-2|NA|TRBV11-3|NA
CASSPARETGELFF
TGTGCCAGCAGCCCCGCGAGGGAAACCGGGGAGCTGTTTTTT
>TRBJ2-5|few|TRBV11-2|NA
CASSLFETQYF
TGTGCCAGCAGCTTATTTGAGACCCAGTACTTC
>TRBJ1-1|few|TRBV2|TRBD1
CASRQYLGTGIGTEAFF
TGTGCCAGCAGACAATACCTTGGGACAGGGATTGGGACTGAAGCTTTCTTT
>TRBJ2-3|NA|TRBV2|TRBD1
CASSGDRRRSTDTQYF
TGTGCCAGCAGTGGGGACAGGAGACGTAGCACAGATACGCAGTATTTT
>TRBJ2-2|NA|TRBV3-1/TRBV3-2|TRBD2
CASRTSGGAGELFF
TGTGCCAGCAGGACTAGCGGGGGGGCCGGGGAGCTGTTTTTT
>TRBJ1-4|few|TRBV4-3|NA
CASSQGLRGANEKLFF
TGCGCCAGCAGCCAAGGGTTAAGGGGGGCTAATGAAAAACTGTTTTTT
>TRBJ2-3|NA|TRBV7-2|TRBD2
CASSKRSGGAGDTQYF
TGTGCCAGCAGCAAGCGTAGCGGGGGGGCCGGGGATACGCAGTATTTT
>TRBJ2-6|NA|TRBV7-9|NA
CASSLREDSSGANVLTF
TGTGCCAGCAGCTTAAGAGAGGACAGCTCTGGGGCCAACGTCCTGACTTTC
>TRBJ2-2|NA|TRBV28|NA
CASTPSSDKNTGELFF
TGTGCCAGCACCCCTTCGTCGGACAAGAACACCGGGGAGCTGTTTTTT
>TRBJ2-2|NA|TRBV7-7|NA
CASSLGQGDTGELFF
TGTGCCAGCAGCTTAGGGCAGGGTGACACCGGGGAGCTGTTTTTT
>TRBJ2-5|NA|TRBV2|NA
CASSPEYTTQETQYF
TGTGCCAGCAGTCCCGAATACACGACTCAAGAGACCCAGTACTTC
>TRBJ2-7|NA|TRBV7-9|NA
CASSLLNREGEQYF
TGTGCCAGCAGCTTACTGAACAGGGAGGGCGAGCAGTACTTC
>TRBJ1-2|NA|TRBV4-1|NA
CASSQVPDSPNYGYTF
TGCGCCAGCAGCCAAGTGCCGGACTCGCCTAACTATGGCTACACCTTC
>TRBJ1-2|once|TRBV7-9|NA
CASSVKGNYGYTF
TGTGCCAGCAGCGTCAAGGGGAACTATGGCTACACCTTC
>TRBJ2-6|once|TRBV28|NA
CASSSPGAGANVLTF
TGTGCCAGCAGTTCACCAGGGGCTGGGGCCAACGTCCTGACTTTC
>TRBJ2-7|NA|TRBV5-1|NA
CASSFRDFYEQYF
TGCGCCAGCAGCTTCCGGGACTTCTACGAGCAGTACTTC
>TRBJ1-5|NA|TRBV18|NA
CASSPTGFNQPQHF
TGTGCCAGCTCACCTACAGGGTTCAATCAGCCCCAGCATTTT
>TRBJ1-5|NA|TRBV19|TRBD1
CASSITGEGGQPQHF
TGTGCCAGTAGTATAACAGGGGAAGGTGGTCAGCCCCAGCATTTT
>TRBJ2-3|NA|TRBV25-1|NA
CASSAYQGLETDTQYF
TGTGCCAGCAGTGCCTATCAGGGTTTGGAGACAGATACGCAGTATTTT
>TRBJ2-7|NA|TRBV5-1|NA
CASSLALGIRYEQYF
TGCGCCAGCAGCTTGGCTTTGGGGATTCGGTACGAGCAGTACTTC
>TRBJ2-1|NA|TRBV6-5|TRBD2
CASSWGLAGGPGEQFF
TGTGCCAGCAGTTGGGGACTAGCGGGGGGGCCGGGTGAGCAGTTCTTC
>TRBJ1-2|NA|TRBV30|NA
CAWSVRGGRAYGYTF
TGTGCCTGGAGTGTACGGGGAGGGAGGGCCTATGGCTACACCTTC
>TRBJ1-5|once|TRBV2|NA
CASSVQLDQPQHF
TGTGCCAGCAGTGTTCAGCTGGATCAGCCCCAGCATTTT
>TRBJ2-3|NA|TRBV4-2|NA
CASIPSIEGGGDTQYF
TGTGCCAGCATCCCAAGTATTGAGGGAGGAGGAGATACGCAGTATTTT
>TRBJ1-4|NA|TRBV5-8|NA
CASSLSHSEKLFF
TGTGCCAGCAGCTTGAGTCACAGCGAAAAACTGTTTTTT
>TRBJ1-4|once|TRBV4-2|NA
CASSRVFAEKLFF
TGTGCCAGCAGCCGCGTCTTTGCTGAAAAACTGTTTTTT
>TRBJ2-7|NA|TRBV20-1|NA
CSASAGAYEQYF
TGCAGTGCTAGTGCCGGGGCCTACGAGCAGTACTTC
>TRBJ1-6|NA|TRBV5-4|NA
CASSLRKGVNNSPLHF
TGTGCCAGCAGCTTGAGGAAGGGAGTGAATAATTCACCCCTCCACTTT